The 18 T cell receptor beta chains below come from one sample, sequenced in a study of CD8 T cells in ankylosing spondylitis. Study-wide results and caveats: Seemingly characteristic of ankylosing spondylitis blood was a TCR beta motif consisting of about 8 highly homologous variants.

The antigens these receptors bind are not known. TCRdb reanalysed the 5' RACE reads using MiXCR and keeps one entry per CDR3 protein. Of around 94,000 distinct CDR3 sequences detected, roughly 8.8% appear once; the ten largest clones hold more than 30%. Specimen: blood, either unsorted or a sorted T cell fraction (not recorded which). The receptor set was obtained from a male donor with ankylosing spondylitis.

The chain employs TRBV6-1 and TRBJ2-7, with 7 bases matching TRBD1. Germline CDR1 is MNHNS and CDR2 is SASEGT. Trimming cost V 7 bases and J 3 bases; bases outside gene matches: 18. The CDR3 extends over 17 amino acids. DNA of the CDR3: TGTGCCAGCATCCTCACAACGAACGGACAGGCGATCTACGAGCAGTACGTC. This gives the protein CASILTTNGQAIYEQYV.

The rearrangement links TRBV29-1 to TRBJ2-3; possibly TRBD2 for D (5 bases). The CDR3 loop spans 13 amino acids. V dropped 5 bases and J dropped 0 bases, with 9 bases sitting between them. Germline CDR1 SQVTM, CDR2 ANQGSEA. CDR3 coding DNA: TGCAGCGTTTCTAGCACTAGCACAGATACGCAGTATTTT. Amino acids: CSVSSTSTDTQYF.

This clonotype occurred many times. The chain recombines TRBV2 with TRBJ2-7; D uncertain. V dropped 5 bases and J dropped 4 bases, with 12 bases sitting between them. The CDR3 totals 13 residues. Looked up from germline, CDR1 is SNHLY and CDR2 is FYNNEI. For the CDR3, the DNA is TGTGCCAGCAGTTCTGGGATCATGTACGAGCAGTACTTC. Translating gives CASSSGIMYEQYF.

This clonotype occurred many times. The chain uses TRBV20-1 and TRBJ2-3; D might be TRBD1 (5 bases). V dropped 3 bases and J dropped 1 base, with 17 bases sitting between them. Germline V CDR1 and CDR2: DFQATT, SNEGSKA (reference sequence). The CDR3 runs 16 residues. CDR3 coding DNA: TGCAGTGCTAGCCAGGGTTTTCGGGCTGGCACAGATACGCAGTATTTT. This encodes CSASQGFRAGTDTQYF.

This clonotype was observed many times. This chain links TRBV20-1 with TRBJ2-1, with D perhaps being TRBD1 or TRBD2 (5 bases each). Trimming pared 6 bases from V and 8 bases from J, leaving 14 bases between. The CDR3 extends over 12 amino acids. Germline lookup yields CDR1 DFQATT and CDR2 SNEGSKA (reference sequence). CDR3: CSADEGSHEQFF. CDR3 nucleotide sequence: TGCAGTGCAGATGAGGGGTCTCATGAGCAGTTCTTC.

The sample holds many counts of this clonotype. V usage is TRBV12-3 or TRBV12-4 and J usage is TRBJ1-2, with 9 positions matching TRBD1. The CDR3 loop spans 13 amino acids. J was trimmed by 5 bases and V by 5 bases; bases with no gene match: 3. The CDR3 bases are TGTGCCAGCAGTCCCGGGACAGGGTATGGCTACACCTTC. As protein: CASSPGTGYGYTF.

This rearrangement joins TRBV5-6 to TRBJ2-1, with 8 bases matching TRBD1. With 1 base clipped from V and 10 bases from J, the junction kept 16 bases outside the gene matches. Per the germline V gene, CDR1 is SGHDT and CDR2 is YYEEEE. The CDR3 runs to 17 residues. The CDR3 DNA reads TGTGCCAGCAGCTTGCAAGGGGACAGGTCCGTGCAGAAGGAGCAGTTCTTC. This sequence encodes CASSLQGDRSVQKEQFF.

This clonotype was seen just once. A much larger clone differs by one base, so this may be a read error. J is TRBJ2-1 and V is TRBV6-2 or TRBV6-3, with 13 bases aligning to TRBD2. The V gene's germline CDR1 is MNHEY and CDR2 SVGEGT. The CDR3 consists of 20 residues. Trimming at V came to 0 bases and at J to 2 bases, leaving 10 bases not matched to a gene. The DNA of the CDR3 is TGTGCCAGCAGTTACTCGGTAGCACTAGCGGGAGGGAGCACCTACAATGAGCAGTTCTTC. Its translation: CASSYSVALAGGSTYNEQFF.

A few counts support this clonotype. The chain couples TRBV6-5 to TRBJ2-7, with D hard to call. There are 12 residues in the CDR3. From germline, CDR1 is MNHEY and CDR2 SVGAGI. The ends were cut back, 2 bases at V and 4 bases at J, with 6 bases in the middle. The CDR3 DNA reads TGTGCCAGCAGTTACGACGGTTACGAGCAGTACGTC. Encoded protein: CASSYDGYEQYV.

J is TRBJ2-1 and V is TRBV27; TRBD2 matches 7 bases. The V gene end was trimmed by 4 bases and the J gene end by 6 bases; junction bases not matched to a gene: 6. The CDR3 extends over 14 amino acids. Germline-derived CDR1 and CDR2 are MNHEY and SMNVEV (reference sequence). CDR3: CASSWGGDSNEQFF. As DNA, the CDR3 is TGTGCCAGCAGTTGGGGGGGAGATAGCAATGAGCAGTTCTTC.

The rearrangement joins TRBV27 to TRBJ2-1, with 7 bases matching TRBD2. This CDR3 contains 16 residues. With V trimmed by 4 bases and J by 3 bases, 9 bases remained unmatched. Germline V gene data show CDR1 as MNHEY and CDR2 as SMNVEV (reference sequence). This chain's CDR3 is CASSSGAGAGYNEQFF. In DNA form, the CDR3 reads TGTGCCAGCAGTTCCGGGGCGGGAGCGGGCTACAATGAGCAGTTCTTC.

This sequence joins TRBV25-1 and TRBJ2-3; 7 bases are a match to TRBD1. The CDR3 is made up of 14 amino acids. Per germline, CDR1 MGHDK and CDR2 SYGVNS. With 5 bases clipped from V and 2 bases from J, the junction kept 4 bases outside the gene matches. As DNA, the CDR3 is TGTGCCAGCAGTTATGGGACAGCCACAGATACGCAGTATTTT. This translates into CASSYGTATDTQYF.

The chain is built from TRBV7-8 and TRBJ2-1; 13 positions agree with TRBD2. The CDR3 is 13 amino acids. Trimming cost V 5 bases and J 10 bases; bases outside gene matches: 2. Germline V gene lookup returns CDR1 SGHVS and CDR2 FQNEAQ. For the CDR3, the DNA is TGTGCCAGCAGCCAGACTAGCGGGAGGGAGCAGTTCTTC. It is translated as CASSQTSGREQFF.

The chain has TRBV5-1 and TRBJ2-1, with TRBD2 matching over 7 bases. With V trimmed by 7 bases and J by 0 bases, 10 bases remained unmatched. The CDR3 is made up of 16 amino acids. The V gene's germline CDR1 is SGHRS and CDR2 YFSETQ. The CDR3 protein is CASSLGGVNSYNEQFF. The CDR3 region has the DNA TGCGCCAGCTCCTTGGGGGGGGTCAACTCCTACAATGAGCAGTTCTTC.

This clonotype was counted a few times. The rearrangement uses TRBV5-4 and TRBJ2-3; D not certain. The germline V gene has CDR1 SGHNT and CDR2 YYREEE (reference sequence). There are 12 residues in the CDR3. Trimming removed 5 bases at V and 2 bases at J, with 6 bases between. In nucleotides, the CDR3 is TGTGCCAGCAGGGATGTCACAGATACGCAGTATTTT. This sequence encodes CASRDVTDTQYF.

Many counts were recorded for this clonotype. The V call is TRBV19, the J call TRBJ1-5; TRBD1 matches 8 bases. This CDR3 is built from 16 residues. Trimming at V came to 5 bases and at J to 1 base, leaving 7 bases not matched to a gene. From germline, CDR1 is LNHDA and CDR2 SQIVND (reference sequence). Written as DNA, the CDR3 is TGTGCCAGTAGTCCGGCAGGGGACAGGAGCAATCAGCCCCAGCATTTT. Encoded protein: CASSPAGDRSNQPQHF.

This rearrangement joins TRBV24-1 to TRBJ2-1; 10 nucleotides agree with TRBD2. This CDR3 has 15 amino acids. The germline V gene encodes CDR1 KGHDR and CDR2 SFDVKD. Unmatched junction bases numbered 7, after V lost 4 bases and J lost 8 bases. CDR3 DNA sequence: TGTGCCACCAGTGACCTAGCGGGAGCGGGCCATGAGCAGTTCTTC. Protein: CATSDLAGAGHEQFF.

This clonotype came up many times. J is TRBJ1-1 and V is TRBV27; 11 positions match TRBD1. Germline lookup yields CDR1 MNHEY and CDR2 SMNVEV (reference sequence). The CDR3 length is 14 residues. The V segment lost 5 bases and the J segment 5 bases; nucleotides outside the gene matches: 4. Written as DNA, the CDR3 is TGTGCCAGCAGTCCGGGACAGGGGGGTACTGAAGCTTTCTTT. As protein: CASSPGQGGTEAFF.